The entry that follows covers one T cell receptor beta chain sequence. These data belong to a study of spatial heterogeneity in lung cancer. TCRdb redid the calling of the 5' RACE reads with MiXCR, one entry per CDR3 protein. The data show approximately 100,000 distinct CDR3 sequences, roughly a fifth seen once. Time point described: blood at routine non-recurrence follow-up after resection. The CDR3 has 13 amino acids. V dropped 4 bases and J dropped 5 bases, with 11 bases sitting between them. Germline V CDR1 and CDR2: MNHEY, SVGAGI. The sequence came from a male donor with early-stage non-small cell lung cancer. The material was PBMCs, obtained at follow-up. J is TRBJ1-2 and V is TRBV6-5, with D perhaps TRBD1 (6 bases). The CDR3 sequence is CASSFRGGYGYTF. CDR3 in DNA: TGTGCCAGCAGTTTCAGGGGAGGGTATGGCTACACCTTC.